These T cell receptor beta chains were read from a single sample in a study of T-cell reconstitution after alpha-beta-depleted transplantation in children. TCRdb re-derived calls from the PCR reads in MiXCR, one entry per CDR3 protein. The sample has under 750,000 distinct CDR3 sequences; approximately 22% are singletons. The material was PBMCs, mostly from graft donor cells, obtained 360 days after TCRalphabeta/CD19-depleted stem cell transplant. The receptors derive from a boy in the first two years of life who had a stem cell transplant for acute myeloid leukemia, so the T cells may come from the graft donor. Both conserved end residues are part of each CDR3.

J | V | CDR3
TRBJ2-3 | TRBV15 | CATSRDPSGGAGDTQYF
TRBJ2-1 | TRBV10-3 | CAISQGGDEQFF
TRBJ1-6 | TRBV25-1 | CASSEYANSPLHF
TRBJ2-3 | TRBV28 | CASSQGDLRDTQYF
TRBJ2-7 | TRBV20-1 | CSGAGLNHEQYF
TRBJ2-7 | TRBV10-3 | CAISDARQRGLYF
TRBJ1-2 | TRBV12-3/TRBV12-4 | CASSYTGRYYGYTF
TRBJ2-6 | TRBV18 | CASSPRQVDSGANVLTF
TRBJ2-1 | TRBV4-3 | CASSQWAGTRLNYEEQFF
TRBJ2-1 | TRBV7-7 | CASSLGQGGNEQFF
TRBJ1-1 | TRBV29-1 | CSVGDTEAFF
TRBJ2-7 | TRBV24-1 | CATSDPGTGGEQYF
TRBJ2-5 | TRBV5-1 | CASSLAVGRGETQYF
TRBJ1-2 | TRBV7-2 | CASSLAWGQGQNYGYTF
TRBJ2-5 | TRBV25-1 | CASSEAYSGGTPRETQYF
TRBJ2-2 | TRBV2 | CASGGPSNTGELFF
TRBJ1-2 | TRBV12-3/TRBV12-4 | CASRDDYGYTF
TRBJ2-7 | TRBV6-5 | CASSYVQGLGEQYF
TRBJ2-1 | TRBV20-1 | CSGVGQGSYNEQFF
TRBJ2-7 | TRBV27 | CASSLKGGLTYEQYF
TRBJ2-1 | TRBV6-5 | CASSLQARGLDEQFF
TRBJ2-3 | TRBV7-2 | CASSLVGQVADTQYF
TRBJ2-5 | TRBV6-5 | CASSSPGDELVKTQYF
TRBJ1-2 | TRBV12-3/TRBV12-4 | CASSLREDYGYTF
TRBJ1-1 | TRBV29-1 | CSVEDRRTGYEAFF
TRBJ2-6 | TRBV11-3 | CASSPGTASSGANVLTF
TRBJ2-5 | TRBV20-1 | CSAAGGGETQYF
TRBJ2-3 | TRBV7-8 | CASSLTVEPTDTQYF